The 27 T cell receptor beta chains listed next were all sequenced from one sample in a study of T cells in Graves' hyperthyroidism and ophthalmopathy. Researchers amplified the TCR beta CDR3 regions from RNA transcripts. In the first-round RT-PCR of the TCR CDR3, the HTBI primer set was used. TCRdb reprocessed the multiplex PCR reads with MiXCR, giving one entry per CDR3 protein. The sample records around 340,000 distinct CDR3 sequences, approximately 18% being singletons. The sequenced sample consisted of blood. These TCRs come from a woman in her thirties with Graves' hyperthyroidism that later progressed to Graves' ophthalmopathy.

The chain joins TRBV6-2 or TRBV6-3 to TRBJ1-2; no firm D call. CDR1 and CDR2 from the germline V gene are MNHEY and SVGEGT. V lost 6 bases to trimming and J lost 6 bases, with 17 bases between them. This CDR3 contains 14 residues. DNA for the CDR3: TGTGCCAGCAGCGAGCGAGGGCTACTCGATGGCTACACCTTC. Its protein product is CASSERGLLDGYTF.

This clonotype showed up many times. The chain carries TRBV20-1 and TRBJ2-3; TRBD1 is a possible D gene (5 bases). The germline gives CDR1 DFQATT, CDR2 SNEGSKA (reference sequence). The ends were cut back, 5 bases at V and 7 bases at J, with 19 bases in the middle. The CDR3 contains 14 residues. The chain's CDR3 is CSAAEDQGAYTQYF. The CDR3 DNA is TGCAGTGCTGCAGAGGATCAAGGGGCCTATACGCAGTATTTT.

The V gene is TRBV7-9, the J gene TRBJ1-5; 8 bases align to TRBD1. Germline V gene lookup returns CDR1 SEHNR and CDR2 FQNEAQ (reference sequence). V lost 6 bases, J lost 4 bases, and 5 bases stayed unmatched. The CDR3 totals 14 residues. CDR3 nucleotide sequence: TGTGCCAGCAGGTCGGACAGGGTGAATCAGCCCCAGCATTTT. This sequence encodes CASRSDRVNQPQHF.

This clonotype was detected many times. The CDR3 is CATSRDLGGAYEQYF. In DNA, the CDR3 is TGTGCCACCAGCAGAGATTTAGGGGGAGCCTACGAGCAGTACTTC. V and J are TRBV15 and TRBJ2-7; tentatively, D is TRBD1 (6 bases). V lost 0 bases, J lost 2 bases, and 11 bases lay in between. Germline lookup yields CDR1 LNHNV and CDR2 YYDKDF (reference sequence). The CDR3 contains 15 residues.

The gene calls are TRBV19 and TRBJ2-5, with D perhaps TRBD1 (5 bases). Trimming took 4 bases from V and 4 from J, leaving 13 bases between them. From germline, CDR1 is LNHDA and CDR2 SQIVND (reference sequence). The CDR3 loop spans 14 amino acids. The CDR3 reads CASSRVRGGETQYF. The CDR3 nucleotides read TGTGCCAGTAGTAGGGTAAGGGGTGGAGAGACCCAGTACTTC. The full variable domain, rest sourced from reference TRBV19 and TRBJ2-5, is DGGITQSPKYLFRKEGQNVTLSCEQNLNHDAMYWYRQDPGQGLRLIYYSQIVNDFQKGDIAEGYSVSREKKESFPLTVTSAQKNPTAFYLCASSRVRGGETQYFGPGTRLLVL.

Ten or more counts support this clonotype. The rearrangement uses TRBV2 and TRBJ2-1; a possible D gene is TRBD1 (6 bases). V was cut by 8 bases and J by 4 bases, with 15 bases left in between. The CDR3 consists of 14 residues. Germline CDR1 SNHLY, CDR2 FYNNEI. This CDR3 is CASGWTDDYNEQFF. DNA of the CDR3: TGTGCCAGCGGCTGGACAGACGATTACAATGAGCAGTTCTTC.

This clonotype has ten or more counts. Written as DNA, the CDR3 is TGTGCCAGCAGGGAAAGGACAGGGGTTTCGATCTATGGCTACACCTTC. Amino acid sequence: CASRERTGVSIYGYTF. V usage is TRBV28 and J usage is TRBJ1-2; TRBD1 matches 9 bases. The CDR3 covers 16 residues. V was pared by 6 bases and J by 4 bases, with 12 bases of the junction left unmatched. Per the germline V gene, CDR1 is MDHEN and CDR2 is SYDVKM.

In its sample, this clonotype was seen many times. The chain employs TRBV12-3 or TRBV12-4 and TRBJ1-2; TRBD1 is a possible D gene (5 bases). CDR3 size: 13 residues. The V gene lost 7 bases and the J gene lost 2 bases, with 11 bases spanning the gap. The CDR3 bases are TGTGCCAGCAAACCGGGACTGAACTATGGCTACACCTTC. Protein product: CASKPGLNYGYTF.

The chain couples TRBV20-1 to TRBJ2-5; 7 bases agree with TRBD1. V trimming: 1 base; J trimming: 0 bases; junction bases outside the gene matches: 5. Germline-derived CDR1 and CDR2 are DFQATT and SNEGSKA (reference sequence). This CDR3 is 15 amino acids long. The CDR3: CSARAGTVYQETQYF. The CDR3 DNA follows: TGCAGTGCTAGAGCGGGGACAGTGTACCAAGAGACCCAGTACTTC.

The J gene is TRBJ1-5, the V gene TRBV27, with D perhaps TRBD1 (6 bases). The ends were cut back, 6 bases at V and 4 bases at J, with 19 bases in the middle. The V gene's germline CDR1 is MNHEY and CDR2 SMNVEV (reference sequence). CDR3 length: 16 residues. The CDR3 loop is CASSVTGHLINQPQHF. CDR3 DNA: TGTGCCAGCAGCGTTACGGGACATCTTATAAATCAGCCCCAGCATTTT.

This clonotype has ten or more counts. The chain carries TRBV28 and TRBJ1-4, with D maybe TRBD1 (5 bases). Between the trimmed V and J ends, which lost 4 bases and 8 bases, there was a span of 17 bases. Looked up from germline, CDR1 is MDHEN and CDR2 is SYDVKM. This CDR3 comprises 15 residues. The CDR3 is CASSWTPGNPEKLFF. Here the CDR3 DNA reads TGTGCCAGCAGTTGGACACCCGGAAATCCCGAAAAACTGTTTTTT.

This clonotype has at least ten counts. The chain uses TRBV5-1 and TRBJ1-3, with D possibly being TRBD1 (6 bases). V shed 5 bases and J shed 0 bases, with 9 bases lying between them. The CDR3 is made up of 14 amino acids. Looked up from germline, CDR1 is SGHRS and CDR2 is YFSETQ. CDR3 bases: TGCGCCAGCAGAGGAGGGGGCTCTGGAAACACCATATATTTT. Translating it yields CASRGGGSGNTIYF. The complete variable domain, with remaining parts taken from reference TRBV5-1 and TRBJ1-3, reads KAGVTQTPRYLIKTRGQQVTLSCSPISGHRSVSWYQQTPGQGLQFLFEYFSETQRNKGNFPGRFSGRQFSNSRSEMNVSTLELGDSALYLCASRGGGSGNTIYFGEGSWLTVV.

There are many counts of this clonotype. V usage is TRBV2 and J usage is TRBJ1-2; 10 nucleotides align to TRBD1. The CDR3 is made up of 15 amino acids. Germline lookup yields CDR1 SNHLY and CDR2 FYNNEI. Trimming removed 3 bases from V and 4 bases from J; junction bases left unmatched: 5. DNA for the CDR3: TGTGCCAGCAGTGAGGGGACAGGGGTCCTCTATGGCTACACCTTC. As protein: CASSEGTGVLYGYTF.

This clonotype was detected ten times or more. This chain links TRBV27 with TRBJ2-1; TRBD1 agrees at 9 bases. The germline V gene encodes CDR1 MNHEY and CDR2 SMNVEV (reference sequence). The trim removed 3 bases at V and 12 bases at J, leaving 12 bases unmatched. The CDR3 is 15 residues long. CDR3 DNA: TGTGCCAGCAGTTTGTCGACAGGGGGATTTTCGGGGCAGTTCTTC. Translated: CASSLSTGGFSGQFF.

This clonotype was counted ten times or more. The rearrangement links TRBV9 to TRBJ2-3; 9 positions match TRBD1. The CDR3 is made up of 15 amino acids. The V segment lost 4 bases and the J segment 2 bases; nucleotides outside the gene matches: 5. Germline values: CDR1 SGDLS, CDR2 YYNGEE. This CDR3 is CASSSRDRATDTQYF. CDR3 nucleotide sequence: TGTGCCAGCAGCTCCCGGGACAGGGCCACAGATACGCAGTATTTT.

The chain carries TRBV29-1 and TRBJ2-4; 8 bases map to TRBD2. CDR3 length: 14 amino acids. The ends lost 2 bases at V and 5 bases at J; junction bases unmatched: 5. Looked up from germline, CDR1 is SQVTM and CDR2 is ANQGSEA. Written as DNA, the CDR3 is TGCAGCGTTGAAAGTGCGGGACTAGAAAACATTCAGTACTTC. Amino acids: CSVESAGLENIQYF.

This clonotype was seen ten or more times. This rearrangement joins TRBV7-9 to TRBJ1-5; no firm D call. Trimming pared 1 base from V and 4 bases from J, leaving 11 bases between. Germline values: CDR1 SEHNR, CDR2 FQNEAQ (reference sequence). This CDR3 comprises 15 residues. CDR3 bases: TGTGCCAGCAGCTTAGGAACTTTAGAGAATCAGCCCCAGCATTTT. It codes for CASSLGTLENQPQHF.

DNA of the CDR3: TGCGCCAGCAGCCACACCGGGACTAGTATCTTCGCTGAGCAGTTCTTC. This gives the protein CASSHTGTSIFAEQFF. The chain recombines TRBV4-1 with TRBJ2-1; 8 bases match TRBD2. CDR3 size: 16 residues. V trimming: 3 bases; J trimming: 9 bases; junction bases outside the gene matches: 13. The germline V gene encodes CDR1 MGHRA and CDR2 YSYEKL.

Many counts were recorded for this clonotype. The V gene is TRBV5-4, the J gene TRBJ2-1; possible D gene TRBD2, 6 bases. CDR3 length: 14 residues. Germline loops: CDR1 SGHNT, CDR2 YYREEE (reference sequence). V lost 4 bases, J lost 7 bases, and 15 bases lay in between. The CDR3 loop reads CASSMYGSGNEQFF. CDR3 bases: TGTGCCAGCAGCATGTACGGGAGCGGGAATGAGCAGTTCTTC.

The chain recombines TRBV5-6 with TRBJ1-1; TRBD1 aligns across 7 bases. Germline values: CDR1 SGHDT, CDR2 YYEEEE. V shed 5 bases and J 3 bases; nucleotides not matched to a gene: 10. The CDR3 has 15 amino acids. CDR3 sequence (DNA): TGTGCCAGCAGGGAGACAGGGAGACGGGACACTGAAGCTTTCTTT. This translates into CASRETGRRDTEAFF.

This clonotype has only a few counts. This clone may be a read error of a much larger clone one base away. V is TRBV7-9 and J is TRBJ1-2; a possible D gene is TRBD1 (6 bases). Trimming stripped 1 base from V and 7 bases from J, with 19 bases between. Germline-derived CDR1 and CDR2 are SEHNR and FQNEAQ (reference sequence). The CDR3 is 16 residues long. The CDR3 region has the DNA TGTGCCAGCAGCTTAGGTGCGGGGACAAGAAGAAGTGGCTACACCTTC. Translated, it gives CASSLGAGTRRSGYTF.

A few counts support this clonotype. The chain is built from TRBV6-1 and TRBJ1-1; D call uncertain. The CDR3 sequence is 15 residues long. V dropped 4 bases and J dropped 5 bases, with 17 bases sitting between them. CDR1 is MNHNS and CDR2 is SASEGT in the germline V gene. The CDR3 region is CASSAVPAGGTEAFF. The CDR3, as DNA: TGTGCCAGCAGTGCCGTGCCCGCCGGCGGGACTGAAGCTTTCTTT.

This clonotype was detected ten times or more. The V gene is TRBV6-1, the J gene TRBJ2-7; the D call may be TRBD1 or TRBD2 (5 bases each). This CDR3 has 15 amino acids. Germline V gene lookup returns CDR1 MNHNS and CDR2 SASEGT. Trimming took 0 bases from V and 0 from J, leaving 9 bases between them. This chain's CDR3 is CASSEAPGSSYEQYF. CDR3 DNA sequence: TGTGCCAGCAGTGAAGCGCCAGGGAGCTCCTACGAGCAGTACTTC.

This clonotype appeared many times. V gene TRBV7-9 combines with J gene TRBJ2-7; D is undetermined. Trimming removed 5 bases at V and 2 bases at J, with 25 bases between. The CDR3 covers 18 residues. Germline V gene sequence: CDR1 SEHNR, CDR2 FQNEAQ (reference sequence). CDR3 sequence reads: CASSPTTTPATRPYEQYF. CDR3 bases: TGTGCCAGCAGCCCAACAACGACACCAGCGACGAGGCCCTACGAGCAGTACTTC. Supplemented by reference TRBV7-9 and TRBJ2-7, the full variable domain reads DTGVSQNPRHKITKRGQNVTFRCDPISEHNRLYWYRQTLGQGPEFLTYFQNEAQLEKSRLLSDRFSAERPKGSFSTLEIQRTEQGDSAMYLCASSPTTTPATRPYEQYFGPGTRLTVT.

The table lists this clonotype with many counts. CDR3 sequence: CASSEGLRSGNTIYF. The CDR3 region has the DNA TGTGCCAGCAGTGAAGGGCTGCGCTCTGGAAACACCATATATTTT. The chain links TRBV2 to TRBJ1-3, with D hard to call. The CDR3 is made up of 15 amino acids. V lost 1 base, J lost 0 bases, and 7 bases lay in between. Germline CDR1 is SNHLY and CDR2 is FYNNEI.

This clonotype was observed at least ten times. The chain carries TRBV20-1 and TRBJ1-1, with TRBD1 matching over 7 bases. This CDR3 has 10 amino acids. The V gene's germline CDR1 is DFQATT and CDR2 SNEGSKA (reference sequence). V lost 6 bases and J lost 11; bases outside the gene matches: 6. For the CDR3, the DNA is TGCAGTGCCCAAGACAGGGACGCTTTCTTT. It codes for CSAQDRDAFF.

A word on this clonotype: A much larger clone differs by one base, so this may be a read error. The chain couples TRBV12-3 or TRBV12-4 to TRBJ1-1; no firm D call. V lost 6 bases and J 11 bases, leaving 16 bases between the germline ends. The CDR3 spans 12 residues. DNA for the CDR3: TGTGCCAGCAGCCCGGTCCTACCGGGGGCTTTCTTT. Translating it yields CASSPVLPGAFF.